What follows are 26 T cell receptor beta chains derived from one specimen sequenced in a study of T cell responses to AZD1222 COVID-19 vaccine. Measured with immunoSEQ multiplex PCR; TCRdb has only the in-frame clones, and not every one. The repertoire holds 150,000 to 200,000 clones, with around 90% as singletons. The source material was peripheral blood, sampled 28 days after the second AZD1222 dose. All receptors come from an adult who received the AZD1222 COVID-19 vaccine.

This rearrangement joins TRBV21-1 to TRBJ2-5; the table assigns TRBD1, which was not confirmed against the DNA. TRBV21-1 is a known pseudogene. The length of the CDR3 is 15 residues. The CDR3 reads CASTLNGPYPETQYF. CDR3 DNA: TGTGCCAGCACCTTAAATGGCCCTTACCCGGAGACCCAGTACTTC.

This clone showed up just once. V and J are TRBV2 and TRBJ2-7, with TRBD1 identical over 7 bases. The germline V gene has CDR1 SNHLY and CDR2 FYNNEI. The CDR3 contains 13 residues. V trimming: 7 bases; J trimming: 5 bases; junction bases outside the gene matches: 8. The CDR3 DNA reads TGTGCCAGCATGGGACAGACAAGGCACGAGCAGTACTTC. It is translated as CASMGQTRHEQYF.

V and J are TRBV27 and TRBJ1-1; D remains unclear. Germline-derived CDR1 and CDR2 are MNHEY and SMNVEV (reference sequence). Trimming pared 6 bases from V and 0 bases from J, leaving 11 bases between. CDR3 length: 14 residues. CDR3 amino acids: CASRTRNMNTEAFF. In nucleotides, the CDR3 is TGTGCCAGCAGAACCAGGAATATGAACACTGAAGCTTTCTTT.

CDR3 region: CASSVAQGLAGGRTQYF. DNA of the CDR3: TGTGCCAGCAGCGTAGCTCAGGGACTAGCGGGGGGGCGGACGCAGTATTTT. The rearrangement links TRBV9 to TRBJ2-3; 16 bases align to TRBD2. The CDR3 covers 17 residues. Germline V gene lookup returns CDR1 SGDLS and CDR2 YYNGEE. Losses at the gene ends were 0 bases for V and 9 bases for J; bases not matched to a gene: 7.

This chain connects TRBV2 to TRBJ1-1, with D hard to call. V lost 6 bases, J lost 3 bases, and 14 bases lay in between. This CDR3 region has 14 residues. CDR1 and CDR2 from the germline V gene are SNHLY and FYNNEI. CDR3 DNA: TGTGCCAGCAGCCTTGTCGGGCCGGACACTGAAGCTTTCTTT. Its translation: CASSLVGPDTEAFF.

V gene TRBV19 combines with J gene TRBJ1-1; D possibly corresponds to TRBD1 (5 bases). The V and J ends lost 3 bases and 3 bases respectively, with 8 bases between them. Germline assignment: CDR1 LNHDA and CDR2 SQIVND (reference sequence). This CDR3 region has 13 residues. CDR3 protein: CASSIGGYTEAFF. CDR3 sequence (DNA): TGTGCCAGTAGTATTGGGGGGTACACTGAAGCTTTCTTT.

The rearrangement links TRBV6-2 or TRBV6-3 to TRBJ2-2; tentatively, D is TRBD2 (5 bases). The germline V and J ends were trimmed by 5 bases and 7 bases, with 14 bases remaining between them. The CDR3 spans 14 residues. The germline V gene has CDR1 MNHEY and CDR2 SVGEGT. The CDR3, as DNA: TGTGCCAGCAGTGGGGTCAGGACTTACGGGGAGCTGTTTTTT. Translated: CASSGVRTYGELFF.

CDR3: CASKGTGESAYNEQFF. In DNA, the CDR3 is TGTGCCAGCAAAGGGACAGGGGAAAGCGCCTACAATGAGCAGTTCTTC. This chain connects TRBV28 to TRBJ2-1; 10 nucleotides align to TRBD1. After removal of 7 bases from V and 2 bases from J, the junction contained 8 bases not matched to a gene. The V gene's germline CDR1 is MDHEN and CDR2 SYDVKM. This CDR3 spans 16 amino acids.

This clone was seen once. The chain is built from TRBV19 and TRBJ1-4; D might be TRBD1 (5 bases). Trimming left V 6 bases short and J 5 bases short, with 13 bases between. Germline-derived CDR1 and CDR2 are LNHDA and SQIVND (reference sequence). The CDR3 is made up of 14 amino acids. CDR3 protein: CASRPTDRNEKLFF. CDR3 coding DNA: TGTGCCAGTAGACCGACAGACCGAAATGAAAAACTGTTTTTT.

V gene TRBV9 combines with J gene TRBJ2-3, with D perhaps given as TRBD1 or TRBD2 (6 bases each). This CDR3 comprises 16 residues. With 2 bases removed from V and 3 bases from J, the gap between germline ends came to 16 bases. The germline gives CDR1 SGDLS, CDR2 YYNGEE. CDR3 in DNA: TGTGCCAGCAGCGTCAGTGGAGGGGGTGGGACAGATACGCAGTATTTT. This sequence encodes CASSVSGGGGTDTQYF. Filled out from reference TRBV9 and TRBJ2-3, the complete variable domain reads DSGVTQTPKHLITATGQRVTLRCSPRSGDLSVYWYQQSLDQGLQFLIQYYNGEERAKGNILERFSAQQFPDLHSELNLSSLELGDSALYFCASSVSGGGGTDTQYFGPGTRLTVL.

CDR3 sequence reads: CASSDSGGGATGVYNEQFF. Here the CDR3 DNA reads TGTGCCAGCAGTGATTCTGGCGGGGGCGCCACCGGAGTCTACAATGAGCAGTTCTTC. V usage is TRBV2 and J usage is TRBJ2-1; possibly TRBD2 for D (7 bases). The V end was cut by 3 bases, the J end by 3 bases, with 24 bases between. CDR1 SNHLY and CDR2 FYNNEI come from the germline V gene. The CDR3 spans 19 residues.

Here the CDR3 DNA reads TGTGCCAGCAGTCCCTCGATCACCGAAGCTTTCTTT. Its protein product is CASSPSITEAFF. J is TRBJ1-1 and V is TRBV12-3 or TRBV12-4, with D unresolved. The CDR3 runs 12 residues. Trimming removed 5 bases from V and 8 bases from J, with 12 bases in between.

This clone was seen a few times. The CDR3 is CASSSGHSNEQYF. DNA of the CDR3: TGCGCCAGCAGCTCGGGACATTCAAACGAGCAGTACTTC. The rearrangement joins TRBV5-1 to TRBJ2-7; tentatively, D is TRBD1 (6 bases). Trimming took 3 bases from V and 5 from J, leaving 12 bases between them. This CDR3 region has 13 residues. Germline loops: CDR1 SGHRS, CDR2 YFSETQ.

The J gene is TRBJ1-1, the V gene TRBV5-4, with 11 bases matching TRBD1. The junction had 8 bases not matched to a gene; V was cut back by 5 bases and J by 5 bases. The germline CDR1 and CDR2 sequences are SGHNT and YYREEE (reference sequence). CDR3 length: 15 amino acids. The CDR3 here is CASRSTGTGGTEAFF. CDR3 sequence (DNA): TGTGCCAGCAGGTCGACCGGGACAGGGGGAACTGAAGCTTTCTTT.

The V and J genes are TRBV28 and TRBJ1-1; 8 nucleotides match TRBD1. V lost 4 bases, J lost 10 bases, and 5 bases stayed unmatched. CDR1 is MDHEN, CDR2 SYDVKM, per germline. The CDR3 is 12 amino acids. The CDR3 reads CASSSADRGAFF. As DNA, the CDR3 is TGTGCCAGCAGTTCAGCTGACAGGGGAGCTTTCTTT. The full variable domain, rest sourced from reference TRBV28 and TRBJ1-1, is DVKVTQSSRYLVKRTGEKVFLECVQDMDHENMFWYRQDPGLGLRLIYFSYDVKMKEKGDIPEGYSVSREKKERFSLILESASTNQTSMYLCASSSADRGAFFGQGTRLTVV.

This chain uses TRBV15 with TRBJ1-2, with D hard to call. The germline CDR1 and CDR2 sequences are LNHNV and YYDKDF (reference sequence). The CDR3 loop spans 18 amino acids. Deletions cut 0 bases from V and 0 bases from J, with 17 bases between. The CDR3 region is CATSRDSEGNPSNYGYTF. The CDR3 DNA reads as TGTGCCACCAGCAGAGATTCCGAGGGTAACCCGTCTAACTATGGCTACACCTTC.

The rearrangement links TRBV7-6 to TRBJ2-5; the match to TRBD2 covers 9 bases. From germline, CDR1 is SGHVS and CDR2 FNYEAQ. The CDR3 consists of 14 residues. V was clipped by 5 bases and J by 3 bases; unmatched bases: 4. CDR3 in DNA: TGTGCCAGCAGCAATATAGCGGGGGAAGAGACCCAGTACTTC. Translation: CASSNIAGEETQYF.

This chain uses TRBV4-2 with TRBJ2-2; 11 nucleotides line up with TRBD2. The CDR3 runs to 18 residues. Unmatched junction bases numbered 8, after V lost 0 bases and J lost 5 bases. The germline V gene encodes CDR1 LGHNA and CDR2 YNFKEQ. The CDR3, as DNA: TGTGCCAGCAGCCAAGATATTAGCGGGGGGGCCGGGACCGGGGAGCTGTTTTTT. Its translation is CASSQDISGGAGTGELFF.

The rearrangement joins TRBV12-5 to TRBJ2-2; a weak D match, TRBD2 (5 bases). CDR1 is LGHNT and CDR2 is FRNRAP in the germline V gene. There are 16 residues in the CDR3. V lost 0 bases, J lost 7 bases, and 15 bases lay in between. CDR3 nucleotide sequence: TGTGCTAGTGGTTTGGTATTGGGCAGCAGCGGCGGGGAGCTGTTTTTT. This translates into CASGLVLGSSGGELFF.

This rearrangement joins TRBV6-5 to TRBJ1-3; the D gene is possibly TRBD1 (5 bases). Germline CDR1 is MNHEY and CDR2 is SVGAGI. This CDR3 spans 13 amino acids. The V end was cut by 5 bases, the J end by 5 bases, with 10 bases between. DNA of the CDR3: TGTGCCAGCAGTAAGGGGACGCGAAACACCATATATTTT. This sequence encodes CASSKGTRNTIYF.

This chain connects TRBV5-1 to TRBJ2-7; 10 bases align to TRBD2. CDR3 size: 17 residues. Germline CDR1 and CDR2: SGHRS and YFSETQ. After removal of 1 base from V and 0 bases from J, the junction contained 7 bases not matched to a gene. The CDR3 loop reads CASSLSVASGGSYEQYF. The CDR3 region has the DNA TGCGCCAGCAGCTTGAGCGTCGCTAGCGGGGGCTCCTACGAGCAGTACTTC.

This rearrangement joins TRBV6-2 or TRBV6-3 to TRBJ1-1; D remains unclear. The germline V and J ends were trimmed by 6 bases and 4 bases, with 15 bases remaining between them. This CDR3 comprises 14 residues. Germline V CDR1 and CDR2: MNHEY, SVGEGT. CDR3 nucleotide sequence: TGTGCCAGCAGCTCCCTCCGGACGGGCACTGAAGCTTTCTTT. Residues: CASSSLRTGTEAFF.

This chain joins TRBV4-3 and TRBJ2-3, with 7 nucleotides matching TRBD1. CDR1 and CDR2 (germline): LGHNA, YSLEER. V lost 0 bases and J lost 4; bases outside the gene matches: 13. The CDR3 loop spans 18 amino acids. In nucleotides, the CDR3 is TGCGCCAGCAGCCAAGATTTTGCCCGACAGGGCACAGCAGATACGCAGTATTTT. The encoded protein is CASSQDFARQGTADTQYF.

The chain employs TRBV5-4 and TRBJ1-4, with D possibly TRBD1 on 5 matching bases. The CDR3 is 15 amino acids. Trimming stripped 4 bases from V and 2 bases from J, with 12 bases between. From germline, CDR1 is SGHNT and CDR2 YYREEE (reference sequence). This chain's CDR3 is CASSREGMTNEKLFF. The CDR3 coding sequence is TGTGCCAGCAGCCGAGAGGGGATGACTAATGAAAAACTGTTTTTT.

The CDR3 DNA reads as TGCGCCAGCAGCCAAGATGTAGCACAGCCGCGTGGCTACACCTTC. It is translated as CASSQDVAQPRGYTF. The chain uses TRBV4-1 and TRBJ1-2; D remains unclear. Looked up from germline, CDR1 is MGHRA and CDR2 is YSYEKL. CDR3 length: 15 residues. V was cut by 0 bases and J by 7 bases, with 15 bases left in between.

The chain links TRBV20-1 to TRBJ1-1; 8 bases fit TRBD1. From germline, CDR1 is DFQATT and CDR2 SNEGSKA (reference sequence). Unmatched junction bases numbered 6, after V lost 3 bases and J lost 0 bases. The CDR3 spans 15 residues. CDR3 nucleotide sequence: TGCAGTGCTAGTAGCCAACAGGGGGTGAACACTGAAGCTTTCTTT. As protein: CSASSQQGVNTEAFF.